This T cell receptor (beta chain) was found in a study of blood T cell repertoires in COVID-19. As for the study in general: COVID-19 samples collected from the United States, Italy and Spain covered acute and convalescent phases. T cells, B-cell-depleted T cells, or PBMCs supplied cDNA or gDNA.

The Seattle patients joined while their infection was active and were tracked longitudinally afterward. Looked up from germline, CDR1 is LGHNA and CDR2 is YSLEER. The CDR3 loop spans 15 amino acids. V lost 3 bases, J lost 7 bases, and 9 bases stayed unmatched. In the original processing: It was from reference gene primer amplification that nucleated cell counts were estimated. Here immunoSEQ multiplex PCR was the method, and the copy in TCRdb shows in-frame clones only, minus some. V and J calls and clone size are those listed in that table; D and trimming were worked out from the DNA. The table shows under 200,000 clones, with 85% occurring only once.

This chain joins TRBV4-3 and TRBJ2-1, with 7 positions matching TRBD2. Material: peripheral blood. The source is a woman aged 50 to 60 with COVID-19, enrolled during active disease. This CDR3 is CASSHEIGGENEQFF. CDR3 DNA: TGCGCCAGCAGCCACGAAATTGGGGGGGAGAATGAGCAGTTCTTC.